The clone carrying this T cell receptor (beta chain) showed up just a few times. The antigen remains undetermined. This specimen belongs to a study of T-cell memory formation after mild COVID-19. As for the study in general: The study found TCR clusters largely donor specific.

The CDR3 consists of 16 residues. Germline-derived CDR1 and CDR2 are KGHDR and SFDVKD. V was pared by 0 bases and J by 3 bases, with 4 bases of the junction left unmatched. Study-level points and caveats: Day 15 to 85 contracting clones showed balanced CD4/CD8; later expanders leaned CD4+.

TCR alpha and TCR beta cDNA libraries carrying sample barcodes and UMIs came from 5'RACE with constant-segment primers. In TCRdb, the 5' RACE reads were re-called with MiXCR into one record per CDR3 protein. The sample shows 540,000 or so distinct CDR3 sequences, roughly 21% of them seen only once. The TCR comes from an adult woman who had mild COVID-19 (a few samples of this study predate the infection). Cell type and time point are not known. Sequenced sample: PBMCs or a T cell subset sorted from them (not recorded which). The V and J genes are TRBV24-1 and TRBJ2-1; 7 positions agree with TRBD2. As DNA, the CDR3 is TGTGCCACCAGTGATTTGGGGGGGGACCTCTACAATGAGCAGTTCTTC. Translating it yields CATSDLGGDLYNEQFF.